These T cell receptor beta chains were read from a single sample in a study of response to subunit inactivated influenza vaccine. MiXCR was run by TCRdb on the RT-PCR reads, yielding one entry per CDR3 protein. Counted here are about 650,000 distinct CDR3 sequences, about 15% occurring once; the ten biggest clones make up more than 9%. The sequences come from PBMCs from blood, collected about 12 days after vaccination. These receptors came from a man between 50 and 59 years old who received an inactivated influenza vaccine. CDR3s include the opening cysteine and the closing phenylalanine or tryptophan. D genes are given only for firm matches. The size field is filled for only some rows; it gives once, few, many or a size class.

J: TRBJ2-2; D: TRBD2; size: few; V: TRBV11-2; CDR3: CASSLDAGAGELFF; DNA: TGTGCCAGCAGCTTAGATGCGGGGGCCGGGGAGCTGTTTTTT
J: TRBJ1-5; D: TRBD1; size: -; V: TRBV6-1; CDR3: CASSGTGGYSNHPQHF; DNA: TGTGCCAGCAGTGGAACAGGGGGATATAGCAATCATCCCCAGCATTTT
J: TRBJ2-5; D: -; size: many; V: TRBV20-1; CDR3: CSARRPNQETQYF; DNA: TGCAGTGCTAGAAGGCCGAATCAAGAGACCCAGTACTTC
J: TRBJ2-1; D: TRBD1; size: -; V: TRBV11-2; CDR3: CASSLGGTVNNEQFF; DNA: TGTGCCAGCAGCTTAGGAGGGACAGTCAACAATGAGCAGTTCTTC
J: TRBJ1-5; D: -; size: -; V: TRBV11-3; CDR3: CASILWTFGGNQPQHF; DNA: TGTGCCAGCATCTTATGGACCTTTGGAGGCAATCAGCCCCAGCATTTT
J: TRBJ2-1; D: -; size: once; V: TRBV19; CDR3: CASSPRAPISNEQFF; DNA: TGTGCCAGTAGCCCCAGGGCGCCTATTTCTAATGAGCAGTTCTTC
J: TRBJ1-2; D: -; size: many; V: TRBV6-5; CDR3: CASSYSWIRRRRGNYGYTF; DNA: TGTGCCAGCAGTTACTCCTGGATTCGTCGGCGGAGGGGCAACTATGGCTACACCTTC
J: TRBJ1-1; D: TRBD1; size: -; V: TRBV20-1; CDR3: CSAQGQATEAFF; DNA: TGCAGTGCCCAGGGACAGGCGACTGAAGCTTTCTTT
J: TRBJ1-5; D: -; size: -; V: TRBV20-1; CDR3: CSARSGVGNQPQHF; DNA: TGCAGTGCTAGGAGCGGGGTAGGCAATCAGCCCCAGCATTTT
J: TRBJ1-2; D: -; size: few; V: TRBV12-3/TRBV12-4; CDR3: CASSFSDTEFRGYTF; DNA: TGTGCCAGCAGTTTTTCTGATACCGAATTTCGTGGCTACACCTTC
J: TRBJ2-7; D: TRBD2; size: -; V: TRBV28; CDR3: CASSLAGGPPTAYEQYF; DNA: TGTGCCAGCAGTTTAGCGGGAGGCCCCCCGACGGCTTACGAGCAGTACTTC
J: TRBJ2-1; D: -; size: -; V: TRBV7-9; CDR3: CAGRIGNEQFF; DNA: TGTGCCGGCCGGATCGGGAATGAGCAGTTCTTC
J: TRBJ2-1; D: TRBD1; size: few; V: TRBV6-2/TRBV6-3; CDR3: CASSLPGTGYNEQFF; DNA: TGTGCCAGCAGCCTTCCCGGGACAGGTTACAATGAGCAGTTCTTC
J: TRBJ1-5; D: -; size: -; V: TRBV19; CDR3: CASSIIQWPQHF; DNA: TGTGCCAGTAGTATCATTCAGTGGCCCCAGCATTTT
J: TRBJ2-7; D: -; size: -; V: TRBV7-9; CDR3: CASSLWEIKNEQYF; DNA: TGTGCCAGCAGCTTATGGGAAATCAAAAACGAGCAGTACTTC
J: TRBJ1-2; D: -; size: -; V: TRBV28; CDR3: CASSFQGPGDYGYTF; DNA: TGTGCCAGCAGTTTTCAGGGACCTGGGGACTATGGCTACACCTTC
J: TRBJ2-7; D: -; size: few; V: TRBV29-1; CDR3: CSVEELGGGSYEQYF; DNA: TGCAGCGTTGAAGAACTCGGCGGAGGGTCCTACGAGCAGTACTTC
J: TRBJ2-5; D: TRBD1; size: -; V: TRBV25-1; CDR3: CASSAHGTGTGVQETQYF; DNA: TGTGCCAGCAGTGCGCACGGGACAGGGACTGGGGTCCAAGAGACCCAGTACTTC
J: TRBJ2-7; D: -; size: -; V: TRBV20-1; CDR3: CSARDRLGNSYEQYF; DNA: TGCAGTGCTAGAGATAGGCTAGGTAATAGCTACGAGCAGTACTTC
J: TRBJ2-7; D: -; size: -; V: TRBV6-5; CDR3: CASSYSRAGHEQYF; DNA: TGTGCCAGCAGTTACTCGAGGGCAGGGCACGAGCAGTACTTC
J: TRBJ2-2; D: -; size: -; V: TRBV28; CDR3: CASSLVRTSNTGELFF; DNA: TGTGCCAGCAGTTTAGTCCGGACGTCGAACACCGGGGAGCTGTTTTTT
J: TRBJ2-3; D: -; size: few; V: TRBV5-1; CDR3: CASRAGPETDTQYF; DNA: TGCGCCAGCAGGGCTGGACCTGAGACAGATACGCAGTATTTT
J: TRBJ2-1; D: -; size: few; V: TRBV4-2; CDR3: CASSHPTSRPAGNEQFF; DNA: TGTGCCAGCAGCCATCCCACTTCTCGACCCGCGGGAAATGAGCAGTTCTTC
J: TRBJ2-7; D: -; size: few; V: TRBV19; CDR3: CASSMTYASYEQYF; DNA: TGTGCCAGTAGTATGACTTATGCATCCTACGAGCAGTACTTC
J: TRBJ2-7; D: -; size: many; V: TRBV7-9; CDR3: CASSFNKGVSAYEQYF; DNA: TGTGCCAGCAGCTTTAACAAGGGGGTCTCTGCCTACGAGCAGTACTTC
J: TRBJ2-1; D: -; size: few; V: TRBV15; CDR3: CATSRDWAPYNEQFF; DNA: TGTGCCACCAGCAGAGATTGGGCCCCTTACAATGAGCAGTTCTTC
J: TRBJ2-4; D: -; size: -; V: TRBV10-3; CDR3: CAISVGGKNIQYF; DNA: TGTGCCATCAGTGTAGGGGGCAAAAACATTCAGTACTTC
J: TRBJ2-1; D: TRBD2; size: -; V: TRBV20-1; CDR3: CSARDRLAGTTYNEQFF; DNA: TGCAGTGCTAGAGATCGACTAGCGGGCACCACCTACAATGAGCAGTTCTTC
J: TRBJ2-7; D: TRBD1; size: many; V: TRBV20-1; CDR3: CSARSRTGVYEQYF; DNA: TGCAGTGCTAGATCACGGACAGGGGTCTACGAGCAGTACTTC
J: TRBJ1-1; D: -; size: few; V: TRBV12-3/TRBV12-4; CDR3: CASSFPPRGEYTEAFF; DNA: TGTGCCAGCAGTTTCCCCCCCAGAGGGGAATACACTGAAGCTTTCTTT
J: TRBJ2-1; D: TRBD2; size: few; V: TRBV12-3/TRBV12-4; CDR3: CASSYPGGSSYNEQFF; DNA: TGTGCCAGCAGCTACCCCGGGGGGAGCTCCTACAATGAGCAGTTCTTC
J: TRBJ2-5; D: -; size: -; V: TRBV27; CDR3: CASSFIRLGASTGTQYF; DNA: TGTGCCAGCAGTTTCATAAGGTTGGGTGCGAGCACGGGGACCCAGTACTTC
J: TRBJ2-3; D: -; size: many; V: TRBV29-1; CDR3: CSGGTDTQYF; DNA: TGCAGCGGGGGCACAGATACGCAGTATTTT
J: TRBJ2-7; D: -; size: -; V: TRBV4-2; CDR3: CASGPGLNSYEQYF; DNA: TGTGCCAGCGGCCCCGGGCTCAACTCCTACGAGCAGTACTTC
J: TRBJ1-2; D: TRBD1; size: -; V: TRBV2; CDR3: CASRQRDRGANYGYTF; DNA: TGTGCCAGCAGACAAAGAGACAGGGGCGCTAACTATGGCTACACCTTC
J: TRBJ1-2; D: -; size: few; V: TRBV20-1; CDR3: CSARRGTTDKGGYTF; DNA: TGCAGTGCTAGACGGGGGACGACTGACAAGGGAGGCTACACCTTC
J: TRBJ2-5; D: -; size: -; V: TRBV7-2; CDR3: CASSPSVQSFQETQYF; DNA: TGTGCCAGCAGCCCATCGGTCCAATCCTTCCAAGAGACCCAGTACTTC
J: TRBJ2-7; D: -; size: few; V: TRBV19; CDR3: CASRTGGRTAYEQYF; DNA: TGTGCCAGTAGGACCGGGGGGCGCACGGCTTACGAGCAGTACTTC
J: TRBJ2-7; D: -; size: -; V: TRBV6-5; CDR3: CASSSSLSSSYEQYF; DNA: TGTGCCAGCAGTTCGTCGCTTTCGAGCTCCTACGAGCAGTACTTC
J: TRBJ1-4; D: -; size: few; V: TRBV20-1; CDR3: CSAIGAGASEKLFF; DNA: TGCAGTGCCATAGGGGCAGGGGCGTCTGAAAAACTGTTTTTT
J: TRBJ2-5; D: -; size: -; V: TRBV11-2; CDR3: CASSPDSYETQYF; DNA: TGTGCCAGCAGCCCGGACAGTTATGAGACCCAGTACTTC
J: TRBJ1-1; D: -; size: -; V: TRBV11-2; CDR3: CASSLDRGGNLPMNTEAFF; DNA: TGTGCCAGCAGCTTAGATCGAGGAGGGAATTTGCCGATGAACACTGAAGCTTTCTTT